This T cell receptor (beta chain) is drawn from a study of T cell changes during pregnancy in multiple sclerosis. The CDR3 runs 14 residues. V lost 3 bases, J lost 8 bases, and 14 bases lay in between. Germline V gene lookup returns CDR1 KGHSH and CDR2 LQKENI. The method was immunoSEQ multiplex PCR; TCRdb's version includes in-frame clones alone and lacks a portion of them. This sample carries tens of thousands of clones, 75% to 95% of them seen once, and the ten largest clones take approximately 2%. This clonotype originated in a female donor in good health, enrolled as a control in a pregnancy study. The sample here was CD4+ T cells from peripheral blood mononuclear cells, taken after pregnancy. This chain links TRBV18 with TRBJ2-1; perhaps TRBD1 as D (5 bases). The CDR3 protein is CASSPNRQGDEQFF. The CDR3 DNA sequence: TGTGCCAGCTCACCGAACCGACAAGGGGATGAGCAGTTCTTC.